This TCR beta chain is drawn from a study of T cells in Graves' hyperthyroidism and ophthalmopathy. The ends were cut back, 4 bases at V and 6 bases at J, with 15 bases in the middle. Per the germline V gene, CDR1 is MNHNS and CDR2 is SASEGT. CDR3 length equals 15 residues. This clonotype was observed at least ten times. Antigen specificity is unknown. The TCR beta CDR3 regions underwent amplification using RNA transcripts as the source. An initial round of RT-PCR targeting the TCR CDR3 relied on the HTBI primer set. Via MiXCR, TCRdb re-called the multiplex PCR reads, giving one row per CDR3 protein. The table lists 360,000 or so distinct CDR3 sequences, 15% to 20% of them singletons. Study findings and constraints: The model identified upcoming ophthalmopathy a median approximately six months ahead of onset. Within blood appeared most thyroid clonotypes that had expanded above 0.001.

Uncontrolled infection, other autoimmune disease, pregnancy or lactation led to exclusion. The source is a woman aged 40 to 50 with Graves' ophthalmopathy. Sequenced sample: blood. The chain couples TRBV6-1 to TRBJ2-2; D is uncertain. CDR3: CASSGRGAKAGELFF. In DNA form, the CDR3 reads TGTGCCAGCAGTGGCCGAGGAGCGAAAGCCGGGGAGCTGTTTTTT.